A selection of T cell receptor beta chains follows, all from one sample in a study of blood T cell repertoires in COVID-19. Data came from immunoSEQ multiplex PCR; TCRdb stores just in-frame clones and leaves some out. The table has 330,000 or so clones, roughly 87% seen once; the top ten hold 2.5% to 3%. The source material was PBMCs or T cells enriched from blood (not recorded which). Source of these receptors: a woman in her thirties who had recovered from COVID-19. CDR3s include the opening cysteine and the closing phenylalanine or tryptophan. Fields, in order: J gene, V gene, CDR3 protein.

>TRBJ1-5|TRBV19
CASSPSGRGSNQPQHF
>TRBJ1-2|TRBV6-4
CAGRGLGGYTF
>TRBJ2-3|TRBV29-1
CSVVLETDTQYF
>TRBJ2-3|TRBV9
CASSVGAGITDTQYF
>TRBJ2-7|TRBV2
CASSTDRFYEQYF
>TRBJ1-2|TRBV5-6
CASSHGTGYGYTF
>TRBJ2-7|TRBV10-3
CAIRGTSGGLHSYEQYF
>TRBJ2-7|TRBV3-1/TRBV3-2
CASSQERRGRAKYEQYF
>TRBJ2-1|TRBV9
CASSVASGGARDFDEQFF
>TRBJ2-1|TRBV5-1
CASRTTGNYNEQFF
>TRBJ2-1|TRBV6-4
CASSHMPSGHYNEQFF
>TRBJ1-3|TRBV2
CASSEPRSGNTIYF
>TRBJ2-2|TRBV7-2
CASSFRGGTGELFF
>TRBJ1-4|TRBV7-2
CASSLSPRGGKTNEKLFF
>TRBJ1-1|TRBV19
CASSNRGPGTEAFF
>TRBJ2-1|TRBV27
CASSLAGATFNEQFF
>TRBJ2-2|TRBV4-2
CASSQESIEHTGELFF
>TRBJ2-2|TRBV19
CASKSGRSAGELFF
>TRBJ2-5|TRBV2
CASSVSAGVETQYF
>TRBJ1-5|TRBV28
CASSHRTEWHQPQHF
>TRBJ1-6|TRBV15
CATSRERWRNSPLHF
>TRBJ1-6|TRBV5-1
CASSGTGGAGNSPLHF
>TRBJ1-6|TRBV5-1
CASSLGTAYNSPLHF
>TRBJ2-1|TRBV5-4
CASSSGQGANNEQFF
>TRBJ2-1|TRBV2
CASRAGLVEQFF
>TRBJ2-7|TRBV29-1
CSAVGDSGYEQYF
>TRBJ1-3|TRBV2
CASSAFSGNTIYF
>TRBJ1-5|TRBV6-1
CASSELRGGLQPQHF
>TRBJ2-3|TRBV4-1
CASSRPTSGGPTDTQYF
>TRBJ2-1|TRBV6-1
CASSEEPSGGSRFF
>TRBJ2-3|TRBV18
CASSPSRGTADTQYF
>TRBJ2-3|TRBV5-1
CASSSTAGTVLTDTQYF
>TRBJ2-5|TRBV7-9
CASSDRLAQETQYF
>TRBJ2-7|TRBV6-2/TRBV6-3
CASSHGVGSAVISYEQYF
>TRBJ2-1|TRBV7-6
CASSLGLAGGNEQFF
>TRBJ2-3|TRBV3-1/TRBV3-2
CATSAGGEPTDTQYF
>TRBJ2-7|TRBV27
CASRSSGWRVYEQYF
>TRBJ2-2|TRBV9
CASSGTANTGELFF
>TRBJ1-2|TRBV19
CASSIDLSGGYTF
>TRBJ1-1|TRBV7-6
CASSLVAGGNTEAFF
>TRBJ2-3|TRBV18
CASSPPGQGRSDTQYF
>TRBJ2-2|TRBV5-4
CASSQGLKTGELFF
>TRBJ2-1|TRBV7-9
CASSFGGGSSYNEQFF
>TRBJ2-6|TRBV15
CATSRRGFGANVLTF
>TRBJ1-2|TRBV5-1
CASSTEPTGNYGYTF